This T cell receptor (beta chain) was documented in a study of T cell responses to AZD1222 COVID-19 vaccine (dated by TCRdb to the early 2020s). Regarding the research as a whole: Because spike-specific TCR depth and breadth did not differ between the two schedules, AZD1222 recipients who got a second dose at roughly 4 weeks were pooled with those who got a second dose at roughly 12 weeks. TCR sequencing covered 233 trial participants: 200 to 220 given two doses of AZD1222 and 26 given two doses of MenACWY control vaccine. Trial participants were enrolled by age into 18-55, 56-69 and 70-plus year subgroups, with roughly 160, 29 and 62 TCR-sequenced participants respectively. Here is what the overall study found, with its caveats: Participants were mostly white British and included more females than males, and it was suggested by the authors that clonal diversity may have been underestimated. Spike-specific TCR breadth and depth rose significantly after two AZD1222 doses compared with day 0 and with MenACWY recipients. Because no day 14 peak-response samples were available, repertoires were characterized only after the peak T cell response. Nearly half of unique spike-specific TCRs reportedly recognized epitopes outside regions mutated in the B.1.351 and B.1.1.7 variants. Conclusions about previously exposed vaccinees are limited, since just six AZD1222 recipients were seropositive for SARS-CoV-2 at baseline. The 56-69-year group was small, and its depth increase did not reach significance, likely because of low power. Vaccine-associated CD4 TCRs spanned the whole spike protein, with dominant responses in regions 160-218 and 743-854.

The cysteine opens and the phenylalanine closes a CDR3 of 16 amino acids. Just CDR3 DNA is preserved here, 48 bases in frame from base 1. In the germline V gene, CDR1 corresponds to SGHRS and CDR2 to YFSETQ. The junction carries 15 bases between V and J, which are trimmed by 1 base and 2 bases respectively. The CDR3 regions of human TCRbeta chains were analyzed by immunosequencing. In the authors' own workflow: TCRs in the repertoires were compared against a reference library of SARS-CoV-2-specific TCRs that had been generated with the MIRA antigen-specificity platform. Breadth was defined as the fraction of unique TCRs that were SARS-CoV-2-associated, and depth was defined as the fraction of total T cells that were SARS-CoV-2-associated. Using the MIRA data, each spike-specific TCR was mapped to the spike region that the TCR reacts to and placed in a CD4 or CD8 class. Log10-transformed breadth and depth values were compared by one-way ANOVA with Sidak's multiple comparisons tests. As stored in TCRdb, this immuneACCESS dataset retains in-frame rearrangements with V and J assigned. A fraction of the clones does not appear; measured against another copy, unresolved V genes explain less than half of the discrepancy, and the remainder lacks a known reason. The D gene and trimming were derived from the DNA, and the V and J assignments and clone size from that table. This sample comprises 100,000 to 150,000 clones, about 82% of them detected only once. The ten largest make up 12% of the sample.

Turning to this clone: Its antigen is currently not known. No qualities accompany the bases; no much larger clone lies one base away.

The time point tag for this specimen amounts to: baseline before first vaccination. The vaccinee samples were drawn from two UK trials, COV001 and COV002, one of which was a single-blind randomized controlled phase 2/3 trial testing AZD1222 (ChAdOx1 nCoV-19) in healthy adults. For TCRbeta chain sequencing, PBMC samples from trial participants were taken at day 0 and at day 28 after the second dose. Sequencing was performed on peripheral blood, taken on day 0 of AZD1222 vaccination. This TCR came from an adult in good health. In this chain, TRBV5-1 is recombined with TRBJ2-5; perhaps TRBD2 is the D gene, with 5 bases matching. The CDR3 protein: CASSLMPSGVQETQYF. DNA sequence: TGCGCCAGCAGCTTGATGCCGTCCGGGGTTCAAGAGACCCAGTACTTC.